The 24 T cell receptor beta chains presented below share a single source sample, sequenced in a study of cytomegalovirus exposure and HLA in healthy donors. A multiplex PCR was run with 60 Vbeta primers and 13 Jbeta primers. Sequencing was performed with immunoSEQ multiplex PCR; in TCRdb, only in-frame clones are kept and a portion is missing. The repertoire includes some 190,000 clones, about four fifths of them detected once, and about 2.1% sits in the top ten. The sequenced sample was PBMCs. The source is a woman aged 25-40 years in good health and CMV-seronegative.

The genes are TRBV19 and TRBJ1-2, with D perhaps matching TRBD1 (6 bases). Germline V CDR1 and CDR2: LNHDA, SQIVND (reference sequence). CDR3 length: 16 residues. V dropped 3 bases and J dropped 0 bases, with 14 bases sitting between them. CDR3 loop: CASSIGTGLPNYGYTF. The CDR3 DNA is TGTGCCAGTAGTATCGGAACAGGGCTCCCTAACTATGGCTACACCTTC.

The rearrangement joins TRBV9 to TRBJ2-1; 11 nucleotides line up with TRBD2. CDR3 length equals 16 residues. CDR1 is SGDLS and CDR2 is YYNGEE in the germline V gene. After removal of 4 bases from V and 4 bases from J, the junction contained 7 bases not matched to a gene. CDR3 region: CASSPSGTSGYNEQFF. CDR3 bases: TGTGCCAGCAGCCCCTCCGGGACTAGCGGATACAATGAGCAGTTCTTC. The full variable domain, rest sourced from reference TRBV9 and TRBJ2-1, is DSGVTQTPKHLITATGQRVTLRCSPRSGDLSVYWYQQSLDQGLQFLIQYYNGEERAKGNILERFSAQQFPDLHSELNLSSLELGDSALYFCASSPSGTSGYNEQFFGPGTRLTVL.

The chain is built from TRBV6-1 and TRBJ1-4; 9 positions agree with TRBD1. The V segment lost 11 bases and the J segment 8 bases; nucleotides outside the gene matches: 9. The CDR3 is 13 residues long. Looked up from germline, CDR1 is MNHNS and CDR2 is SASEGT. CDR3 region: CAASGTGWEKLFF. CDR3 nucleotide sequence: TGTGCCGCCTCCGGGACAGGGTGGGAAAAACTGTTTTTT.

V usage is TRBV7-6 and J usage is TRBJ1-1; D not certain. Germline values: CDR1 SGHVS, CDR2 FNYEAQ. V lost 5 bases and J 3 bases, leaving 10 bases between the germline ends. The CDR3 sequence is 13 residues long. CDR3 residues: CASSRVKDTEAFF. The DNA of the CDR3 is TGTGCCAGCAGCCGAGTTAAAGACACTGAAGCTTTCTTT.

This clone showed up just a few times. This chain connects TRBV4-1 to TRBJ1-2, with 9 nucleotides matching TRBD1. With V trimmed by 4 bases and J by 8 bases, 11 bases remained unmatched. The CDR3 is 15 residues long. Germline V gene data show CDR1 as MGHRA and CDR2 as YSYEKL. The CDR3 DNA reads TGCGCCAGCAGCCCGACAGGGGGTCCCCGGGGAGGCTACACCTTC. Protein: CASSPTGGPRGGYTF.

This chain joins TRBV13 and TRBJ1-2, with D tentatively TRBD1 (5 bases). Trimming stripped 1 base from V and 5 bases from J, with 17 bases between. In germline, CDR1 is PRHDT, CDR2 FYEKMQ (reference sequence). There are 16 residues in the CDR3. CDR3 sequence: CASSLEGDFRPYGYTF. The CDR3 DNA reads as TGTGCCAGCAGCTTAGAAGGGGACTTCAGGCCTTATGGCTACACCTTC.

J is TRBJ2-3 and V is TRBV9, with D tentatively TRBD2 (5 bases). The V gene's germline CDR1 is SGDLS and CDR2 YYNGEE. V lost 0 bases to trimming and J lost 4 bases, with 12 bases between them. The CDR3 sequence is 15 residues long. The CDR3 sequence: CASSVGSSDPDTQYF. For the CDR3, the DNA is TGTGCCAGCAGCGTAGGAAGTAGCGATCCAGATACGCAGTATTTT.

This chain connects TRBV7-6 to TRBJ1-3; the match to TRBD1 covers 8 bases. V lost 7 bases to trimming and J lost 2 bases; unmatched junction nucleotides: 7. The CDR3 contains 15 residues. In germline, CDR1 is SGHVS, CDR2 FNYEAQ. CDR3 sequence reads: CASTPQGAAGNTIYF. The CDR3 nucleotides are TGTGCCAGCACCCCCCAGGGGGCCGCTGGAAACACCATATATTTT.

V is TRBV6-5 and J is TRBJ1-2, with a weak D call TRBD1 (6 bases). The CDR3 length is 13 residues. The V end lost 5 bases, the J end lost 4 bases, and 11 bases lay between the germline ends. CDR1 MNHEY and CDR2 SVGAGI come from the germline V gene. The CDR3 region is CASSIQGSYGYTF. CDR3 DNA: TGTGCCAGCAGTATACAGGGCTCCTATGGCTACACCTTC.

The chain has TRBV27 and TRBJ2-6; no reliable D call. Germline CDR1 reads MNHEY; CDR2 reads SMNVEV (reference sequence). V was trimmed by 2 bases and J by 0 bases, leaving 11 bases between them. The CDR3 length is 17 residues. The CDR3 DNA reads TGTGCCAGCAGTTTAGGTCGACACAACTCTGGGGCCAACGTCCTGACTTTC. Amino acid sequence: CASSLGRHNSGANVLTF. Complete variable domain (other parts from reference TRBV27 and TRBJ2-6): EAQVTQNPRYLITVTGKKLTVTCSQNMNHEYMSWYRQDPGLGLRQIYYSMNVEVTDKGDVPEGYKVSRKEKRNFPLILESPSPNQTSLYFCASSLGRHNSGANVLTFGAGSRLTVL.

CDR3 sequence reads: CASSQGNHTGPSYEQYF. CDR3 in DNA: TGCGCCAGCAGCCAAGGGAACCATACAGGGCCCTCCTACGAGCAGTACTTC. The rearrangement links TRBV4-1 to TRBJ2-7; weak D call: TRBD1 (6 bases). Germline loops: CDR1 MGHRA, CDR2 YSYEKL. V lost 1 base and J lost 0, with 16 bases in between. This CDR3 spans 17 amino acids.

The CDR3 DNA is TGCGCCAGCAGCCAAGAGGGGGTCAGCGGGGTGGCAGATACGCAGTATTTT. Its translation: CASSQEGVSGVADTQYF. The chain couples TRBV4-1 to TRBJ2-3, with TRBD2 identical over 7 bases. This CDR3 spans 17 amino acids. The germline V gene has CDR1 MGHRA and CDR2 YSYEKL. V shed 0 bases and J 4 bases; nucleotides not matched to a gene: 10.

This chain connects TRBV6-6 to TRBJ2-7, with D perhaps TRBD1 (6 bases). CDR3 length: 15 amino acids. CDR1 MNHNY and CDR2 SVGAGI come from the germline V gene (reference sequence). V lost 6 bases and J 3 bases, leaving 18 bases between the germline ends. The CDR3 DNA reads TGTGCCAGCAGCTTTCCGGGACAACCTTACTACGAGCAGTACTTC. This gives the protein CASSFPGQPYYEQYF.

V and J are TRBV27 and TRBJ1-5; D uncertain. This CDR3 has 13 residues. V was cut by 2 bases and J by 7 bases, with 9 bases left in between. Per the germline V gene, CDR1 is MNHEY and CDR2 is SMNVEV (reference sequence). The CDR3 here is CASSLTTRQPQHF. The CDR3 DNA reads TGTGCCAGCAGTTTAACGACTAGGCAGCCCCAGCATTTT.

The table lists this clone with a few counts. The chain uses TRBV2 and TRBJ2-7, with TRBD2 identical over 11 bases. This CDR3 is 16 amino acids long. Trimming cost V 2 bases and J 6 bases; bases outside gene matches: 9. Germline V gene lookup returns CDR1 SNHLY and CDR2 FYNNEI. CDR3 in amino acids: CASSEILAGGLGEQYF. As DNA, the CDR3 is TGTGCCAGCAGTGAAATCCTAGCGGGGGGCCTCGGCGAGCAGTACTTC.

This clone turned up a few times. V and J are TRBV2 and TRBJ2-7; a weak D match, TRBD1 (6 bases). The CDR3 consists of 14 residues. Trimming cost V 6 bases and J 0 bases, with 12 bases left between them. Germline V lookup: CDR1 SNHLY, CDR2 FYNNEI. DNA of the CDR3: TGTGCCAGCAGGACCCGGGACAACTCCTACGAGCAGTACTTC. Translating it yields CASRTRDNSYEQYF.

The gene calls are TRBV19 and TRBJ1-1, with TRBD1 as a possible D gene (6 bases). Trimming took off 2 bases at V and 4 bases at J, with 11 bases between the two ends. The CDR3 consists of 14 residues. Germline-derived CDR1 and CDR2 are LNHDA and SQIVND (reference sequence). CDR3 sequence: CASSITQGSTEAFF. The CDR3 DNA sequence: TGTGCCAGTAGTATAACGCAGGGGTCCACTGAAGCTTTCTTT.

The CDR3 here is CASSIIPPSGGEKLFF. The DNA of the CDR3 is TGTGCCAGCAGCATCATTCCCCCCTCTGGGGGGGAAAAACTGTTTTTT. The J gene is TRBJ1-4, the V gene TRBV7-2; a weak D match, TRBD1 (5 bases). The CDR3 is made up of 16 amino acids. Germline V gene sequence: CDR1 SGHTA, CDR2 FQGNSA. The ends were cut back, 5 bases at V and 8 bases at J, with 21 bases in the middle.

The chain employs TRBV9 and TRBJ1-4; 7 nucleotides align to TRBD1. CDR3 length: 17 amino acids. The V and J ends lost 4 bases and 5 bases, in that order; junction bases with no gene match: 14. Germline loops: CDR1 SGDLS, CDR2 YYNGEE. CDR3 in DNA: TGTGCCAGCAGCCCAAGTGGCCCGGGACAGTCGAATGAAAAACTGTTTTTT. Protein sequence: CASSPSGPGQSNEKLFF.

The genes are TRBV27 and TRBJ2-1; D is perhaps TRBD1 (6 bases). This CDR3 is 15 amino acids long. The germline V gene has CDR1 MNHEY and CDR2 SMNVEV (reference sequence). V lost 3 bases and J 8 bases, leaving 17 bases between the germline ends. The CDR3 loop reads CASSLGAVVGDEQFF. CDR3 DNA sequence: TGTGCCAGCAGTTTGGGGGCGGTGGTGGGGGATGAGCAGTTCTTC.

The V call is TRBV6-5, the J call TRBJ1-2; no reliable D call. This CDR3 comprises 14 residues. The ends were cut back, 6 bases at V and 8 bases at J, with 19 bases in the middle. Germline CDR1 reads MNHEY; CDR2 reads SVGAGI. The CDR3 nucleotides are TGTGCCAGCAGCGGATGGCCCTTTGGGGAGGGCTACACCTTC. Translating gives CASSGWPFGEGYTF.

Remarks on this clone: The junction and the germline gene differ at one end; a read error may be behind it. The chain joins TRBV5-1 to TRBJ2-1; D may be TRBD1 (5 bases). The germline gives CDR1 SGHRS, CDR2 YFSETQ. The CDR3 loop spans 15 amino acids. DNA for the CDR3: TGCGCCAGCGGCTTGTTGGACACCACCTACAATGAGCAGTTCTTC. This encodes CASGLLDTTYNEQFF.

The V gene is TRBV4-3, the J gene TRBJ2-5, with TRBD2 matching over 7 bases. CDR1 is LGHNA and CDR2 is YSLEER in the germline V gene. The trim removed 4 bases at V and 5 bases at J, leaving 13 bases unmatched. CDR3 length equals 16 residues. CDR3 bases: TGCGCCAGCAGCCCCCGGACTAGTCTGGGGAGGGAGACCCAGTACTTC. Its translation is CASSPRTSLGRETQYF.

The chain has TRBV19 and TRBJ1-5; the D is unclear. CDR1 and CDR2 from the germline V gene are LNHDA and SQIVND (reference sequence). The V end lost 3 bases, the J end lost 0 bases, and 9 bases lay between the germline ends. CDR3 length: 15 residues. CDR3 residues: CASSMEGHSNQPQHF. CDR3 DNA: TGTGCCAGTAGTATGGAGGGCCATAGCAATCAGCCCCAGCATTTT.